This T cell receptor beta chain is drawn from a study of CD8 T cells in ankylosing spondylitis. Libraries for TCR beta were made by quantitative 5'-RACE with molecular barcodes. TCRdb redid the calling of the 5' RACE reads with MiXCR, one entry per CDR3 protein. The sample lists more than 650,000 distinct CDR3 sequences, 10% to 15% seen once, with 0.51% in the top ten. With regard to this clonotype: The antigen is unknown.

Whole-study results and caveats: A TCR beta motif of fewer than ten highly homologous variants seemed to mark ankylosing spondylitis blood.

The sample taken for sequencing was blood, either unsorted or a sorted T cell fraction (not recorded which). This receptor was taken from a male donor with ankylosing spondylitis.

The CDR3 sequence: CASTEEFSVANTQYF. In DNA form, the CDR3 reads TGTGCCAGCACAGAGGAGTTCTCCGTCGCTAATACGCAGTATTTT. The chain couples TRBV6-1 to TRBJ2-3; D is ambiguous. CDR3 length equals 15 residues. V was clipped by 7 bases and J by 7 bases, with 21 bases between them. Germline lookup yields CDR1 MNHNS and CDR2 SASEGT.